This TCR beta chain was profiled in a study of blood T cell repertoires in COVID-19. Study summary: Samples representing acute and convalescent COVID-19 were sourced from the United States, Italy and Spain.

Under the authors' procedure: It was from reference gene primer amplification that nucleated cell counts were estimated. Profiled with immunoSEQ multiplex PCR; TCRdb holds only in-frame clones, not every one. V and J calls and clone size are copied from that table; D and trimming were computed from the DNA. The sample holds under 45,000 clones, 65% to 80% seen once. The CDR3 is 18 residues long. Per germline, CDR1 KGHSH and CDR2 LQKENI. Trimming removed 0 bases from V and 1 base from J, with 16 bases in between. V is TRBV18 and J is TRBJ2-1; D is undetermined. This sequence originates from a man older than 75 with acute or convalescent COVID-19. Input material: peripheral blood. For the CDR3, the DNA is TGTGCCAGCTCACCACCGCGGTCAGCGTACGTTTCCTACAATGAGCAGTTCTTC. It specifies CASSPPRSAYVSYNEQFF.